The subject of this entry is one T cell receptor beta chain. Its antigen remains unidentified. This entry comes from a study of blood T cells in healthy people across ages. Study results and caveats: Not knowing donor CMV status may have confounded expanded clonotype changes.

Sample-barcoded 5' priming and a J-beta primer mix drove a second PCR of 7 to 11 cycles. At least 3 million CDR3-containing paired-end reads were obtained per sample. TCRdb reprocessed the 5' RACE reads with MiXCR, giving one entry per CDR3 protein. The repertoire holds approximately 1,700,000 distinct CDR3 sequences, with around 40% as singletons. Sequencing was performed on blood. This receptor was taken from a human donor in good health.

As DNA, the CDR3 is TGTGCCAGCAGGAGGGATGGCTACAATGAGCAGTTCTTC. This codes for CASRRDGYNEQFF. The V call is TRBV6-5, the J call TRBJ2-1, with D perhaps TRBD2 (5 bases). V dropped 6 bases and J dropped 3 bases, with 9 bases sitting between them. The CDR3 length is 13 residues. From germline, CDR1 is MNHEY and CDR2 SVGAGI.